One and the same sample provided the 30 T cell receptor beta chains below, sequenced in a study of cytomegalovirus exposure and HLA in healthy donors. Primers included in the PCR were 60 Vbeta and 13 Jbeta primers. Only in-frame clones appear in the TCRdb table, and some are missing; sequencing was by immunoSEQ multiplex PCR. The sample shows roughly 120,000 clones, 75% to 80% of them seen only once. Sequenced input: PBMCs. These receptors were taken from a man aged 35 to 55 in good health and CMV-seronegative.

The chain uses TRBV6-4 and TRBJ2-2; TRBD1 aligns across 10 bases. The trim removed 7 bases at V and 5 bases at J, leaving 4 bases unmatched. The CDR3 contains 14 residues. CDR1 is MRHNA, CDR2 SNTAGT, per germline. The CDR3 DNA reads TGTGCCAGCAAAGGACAGGGGGTGACCGGGGAGCTGTTTTTT. As protein: CASKGQGVTGELFF.

The V gene is TRBV7-9, the J gene TRBJ2-3; possible D gene TRBD2, 6 bases. Germline CDR1 and CDR2: SEHNR and FQNEAQ (reference sequence). Trimming took 5 bases from V and 3 from J, leaving 12 bases between them. The CDR3 sequence is 14 residues long. CDR3 coding DNA: TGTGCCAGCAGCATCGGGACTCTAACAGATACGCAGTATTTT. This gives the protein CASSIGTLTDTQYF.

The V gene is TRBV28, the J gene TRBJ2-7; possible D gene TRBD1, 6 bases. V was clipped by 8 bases and J by 6 bases, with 20 bases between them. This CDR3 region has 14 residues. Germline assignment: CDR1 MDHEN and CDR2 SYDVKM. The DNA of the CDR3 is TGTGCCAGCCGCCTACAGGGACATCAGGGCGAGCAGTACTTC. Residues: CASRLQGHQGEQYF.

The chain joins TRBV6-6 to TRBJ2-1, with D maybe TRBD2 (6 bases). The V end lost 5 bases, the J end lost 5 bases, and 10 bases lay between the germline ends. Germline-derived CDR1 and CDR2 are MNHNY and SVGAGI (reference sequence). This CDR3 spans 13 amino acids. The CDR3 region has the DNA TGTGCCAGCAGTGGAGGGGAAAACAATGAGCAGTTCTTC. It codes for CASSGGENNEQFF.

This clone was seen once. This rearrangement joins TRBV5-1 to TRBJ2-7; D is perhaps TRBD1 (5 bases). CDR1 and CDR2 from the germline V gene are SGHRS and YFSETQ. With 4 bases removed from V and 2 bases from J, the gap between germline ends came to 13 bases. The CDR3 totals 14 residues. The CDR3 is CASSRAATAYEQYF. CDR3 DNA: TGCGCCAGCAGCCGTGCCGCGACAGCCTACGAGCAGTACTTC.

CDR3: CASSAEQGSEKLFF. In nucleotides, the CDR3 is TGTGCCAGCAGCGCAGAACAGGGCAGTGAAAAACTGTTTTTT. The V gene is TRBV9, the J gene TRBJ1-4; tentative D call: TRBD1 (6 bases). This CDR3 region has 14 residues. CDR1 SGDLS and CDR2 YYNGEE come from the germline V gene. With 3 bases removed from V and 7 bases from J, the gap between germline ends came to 13 bases.

This clone has just a few counts. V gene TRBV15 combines with J gene TRBJ1-2, with 7 bases that match TRBD1. The V gene's germline CDR1 is LNHNV and CDR2 YYDKDF (reference sequence). J lost 4 bases, V lost 0 bases, and 2 bases had no gene match. CDR3 length: 14 amino acids. Written as DNA, the CDR3 is TGTGCCACCAGCAGAGATCAGGGGGGCTATGGCTACACCTTC. This sequence encodes CATSRDQGGYGYTF.

The chain employs TRBV6-1 and TRBJ2-5; D perhaps matches TRBD2 (6 bases). This CDR3 contains 14 residues. Trimming stripped 4 bases from V and 5 bases from J, with 14 bases between. Germline values: CDR1 MNHNS, CDR2 SASEGT. The CDR3 spells CASSAQGREETQYF. The CDR3 DNA is TGTGCCAGCAGTGCTCAGGGCCGGGAGGAGACCCAGTACTTC.

The table lists this clone with a few counts. The chain links TRBV7-2 to TRBJ2-5, with 8 bases lining up with TRBD1. Trimming cost V 4 bases and J 5 bases; bases outside gene matches: 9. The germline CDR1 and CDR2 sequences are SGHTA and FQGNSA. The CDR3 totals 15 residues. CDR3 nucleotide sequence: TGTGCCAGCAGCTGGGACAGGTGGGGGTCGGAGACCCAGTACTTC. It specifies CASSWDRWGSETQYF.

The rearrangement uses TRBV10-3 and TRBJ2-1; 7 nucleotides line up with TRBD1. CDR3 length: 14 residues. Germline V gene data show CDR1 as ENHRY and CDR2 as SYGVKD. With V trimmed by 4 bases and J by 6 bases, 6 bases remained unmatched. The CDR3 bases are TGTGCCATCAGTGGGTGGACAGGAGGCAATGAGCAGTTCTTC. Translating it yields CAISGWTGGNEQFF.

This chain uses TRBV11-1 with TRBJ1-2; a possible D gene is TRBD1 (5 bases). Trimming stripped 0 bases from V and 7 bases from J, with 9 bases between. Germline V gene sequence: CDR1 SGHAT, CDR2 FQDESV (reference sequence). The CDR3 loop spans 13 amino acids. The CDR3 protein is CASSLAVGGGYTF. In DNA form, the CDR3 reads TGTGCCAGCAGCTTAGCGGTCGGGGGTGGCTACACCTTC.

The chain links TRBV7-9 to TRBJ1-1, with D tentatively TRBD1 (5 bases). The CDR3 runs 13 residues. From germline, CDR1 is SEHNR and CDR2 FQNEAQ (reference sequence). Trimming cost V 2 bases and J 9 bases, with 13 bases left between them. In DNA form, the CDR3 reads TGTGCCAGCAGCTTAATCCAGGGACTCAAAGCTTTCTTT. It encodes CASSLIQGLKAFF.

The count of this clone is one. The chain joins TRBV4-2 to TRBJ1-4, with 7 positions matching TRBD1. This CDR3 has 16 residues. The germline CDR1 and CDR2 sequences are LGHNA and YNFKEQ. V shed 3 bases and J 5 bases; nucleotides not matched to a gene: 9. The CDR3 is CASSQRTTGHNEKLFF. For the CDR3, the DNA is TGTGCCAGCAGCCAGAGGACGACAGGGCACAATGAAAAACTGTTTTTT.

The chain couples TRBV6-1 to TRBJ1-3; D unresolved. Trimming stripped 5 bases from V and 4 bases from J, with 12 bases between. Germline-derived CDR1 and CDR2 are MNHNS and SASEGT. The CDR3 has 14 residues. The CDR3 DNA sequence: TGTGCCAGCAGTACCCAACAGTTAGGAAACACCATATATTTT. Translated: CASSTQQLGNTIYF.

The chain joins TRBV9 to TRBJ2-7; maybe TRBD1 (5 bases). Germline values: CDR1 SGDLS, CDR2 YYNGEE. Deletions cut 3 bases from V and 5 bases from J, with 18 bases between. CDR3 length: 15 amino acids. The CDR3: CASSALPGIVDEQYF. The CDR3 DNA sequence: TGTGCCAGCAGCGCCCTCCCAGGGATCGTGGACGAGCAGTACTTC.

This clone came up a few times. The chain has TRBV6-6 and TRBJ1-2; D is ambiguous. Per the germline V gene, CDR1 is MNHNY and CDR2 is SVGAGI (reference sequence). This CDR3 has 11 residues. V lost 5 bases to trimming and J lost 8 bases, with 9 bases between them. The CDR3, as DNA: TGTGCCAGCAGTCCTTCTATGGGCTACACCTTC. Encoded protein: CASSPSMGYTF.

The genes are TRBV4-1 and TRBJ2-5, with 9 bases aligning to TRBD1. TRBJ2-7 explains the end of the DNA better; the J call may be wrong. The V gene's germline CDR1 is MGHRA and CDR2 YSYEKL. The CDR3 has 14 residues. The CDR3 loop reads CASSQGDRAYEQYF. The CDR3 nucleotides read TGCGCCAGCAGCCAAGGGGACAGGGCCTACGAGCAGTACTTC.

The chain joins TRBV28 to TRBJ2-7; 11 bases map to TRBD1. This CDR3 spans 15 amino acids. The V segment lost 1 base and the J segment 4 bases; nucleotides outside the gene matches: 3. CDR1 is MDHEN and CDR2 is SYDVKM in the germline V gene. The CDR3 nucleotides are TGTGCCAGCAGTTTATCGGACAGGGGGCATTACGAGCAGTACTTC. As protein: CASSLSDRGHYEQYF.

The chain links TRBV2 to TRBJ1-4; D remains ambiguous. Germline V CDR1 and CDR2: SNHLY, FYNNEI. Between the trimmed V and J ends, which lost 7 bases and 3 bases, there was a span of 12 bases. The CDR3 has 14 amino acids. The CDR3 sequence: CASKGVSANEKLFF. In nucleotides, the CDR3 is TGTGCCAGCAAAGGAGTTTCTGCTAATGAAAAACTGTTTTTT.

The chain joins TRBV30 to TRBJ1-2, with TRBD1 identical over 8 bases. Germline assignment: CDR1 GTSNPN and CDR2 SVGIG (reference sequence). Trimming cost V 3 bases and J 4 bases; bases outside gene matches: 4. This CDR3 has 13 residues. In nucleotides, the CDR3 is TGTGCCTGGAGCGGGACAGGTCCCTATGGCTACACCTTC. Protein sequence: CAWSGTGPYGYTF.

This sequence joins TRBV6-5 and TRBJ2-1; D uncertain. Germline V gene lookup returns CDR1 MNHEY and CDR2 SVGAGI. The CDR3 covers 14 residues. V was shortened by 3 bases and J by 7 bases, with 13 bases between the two germline ends. This CDR3 is CASSYSPGRNEQFF. The CDR3 bases are TGTGCCAGCAGTTATAGTCCAGGCCGGAATGAGCAGTTCTTC.

This chain connects TRBV19 to TRBJ2-2, with 9 bases fitting TRBD2. This CDR3 region has 14 residues. Germline CDR1 and CDR2: LNHDA and SQIVND (reference sequence). Unmatched junction bases numbered 5, after V lost 6 bases and J lost 6 bases. CDR3 nucleotide sequence: TGTGCCAGTAGGGCGGGAGGGACCGCCGGGGAGCTGTTTTTT. Its protein is CASRAGGTAGELFF. The full variable domain, rest sourced from reference TRBV19 and TRBJ2-2, is DGGITQSPKYLFRKEGQNVTLSCEQNLNHDAMYWYRQDPGQGLRLIYYSQIVNDFQKGDIAEGYSVSREKKESFPLTVTSAQKNPTAFYLCASRAGGTAGELFFGEGSRLTVL.

The rearrangement uses TRBV4-3 and TRBJ1-6; 8 bases map to TRBD1. The CDR3 contains 16 residues. The ends lost 3 bases at V and 4 bases at J; junction bases unmatched: 5. CDR1 and CDR2 from the germline V gene are LGHNA and YSLEER. CDR3: CASSQLDRAYNSPLHF. The CDR3 nucleotides read TGCGCCAGCAGCCAGTTGGACAGGGCTTATAATTCACCCCTCCACTTT.

The J gene is TRBJ1-1, the V gene TRBV25-1; 7 nucleotides line up with TRBD1. The V gene's germline CDR1 is MGHDK and CDR2 SYGVNS. The junction had 5 bases not matched to a gene; V was cut back by 6 bases and J by 1 base. The CDR3 has 14 residues. The CDR3 is CASRLGQENTEAFF. The CDR3 nucleotides are TGTGCCAGCAGACTCGGACAGGAGAACACTGAAGCTTTCTTT.

V is TRBV11-2 and J is TRBJ2-3; D unresolved. Germline-derived CDR1 and CDR2 are SGHAT and FQNNGV. Trimming stripped 5 bases from V and 6 bases from J, with 9 bases between. CDR3 length: 12 amino acids. This CDR3 is CASSLSGDTQYF. In nucleotides, the CDR3 is TGTGCCAGCAGCCTCTCCGGGGATACGCAGTATTTT. The variable domain in full, completed from reference TRBV11-2 and TRBJ2-3, reads EAGVAQSPRYKIIEKRQSVAFWCNPISGHATLYWYQQILGQGPKLLIQFQNNGVVDDSQLPKDRFSAERLKGVDSTLKIQPAKLEDSAVYLCASSLSGDTQYFGPGTRLTVL.

The chain recombines TRBV7-2 with TRBJ1-4; D might be TRBD1 (5 bases). Germline V gives CDR1 SGHTA, CDR2 FQGNSA. There are 15 residues in the CDR3. The V end was cut by 2 bases, the J end by 7 bases, with 14 bases between. The CDR3 region is CASSLRNTGGEKLFF. The DNA for the CDR3 is TGTGCCAGCAGCTTACGGAACACCGGGGGTGAAAAACTGTTTTTT.

The rearrangement links TRBV19 to TRBJ2-3; possible D gene TRBD1, 6 bases. Germline lookup yields CDR1 LNHDA and CDR2 SQIVND (reference sequence). The CDR3 covers 16 residues. The germline V and J ends were trimmed by 0 bases and 1 base, with 11 bases remaining between them. CDR3 nucleotides: TGTGCCAGTAGTATAGACCAGGGGATGGGCACAGATACGCAGTATTTT. As protein: CASSIDQGMGTDTQYF. The whole variable domain, remainder taken from reference TRBV19 and TRBJ2-3, is DGGITQSPKYLFRKEGQNVTLSCEQNLNHDAMYWYRQDPGQGLRLIYYSQIVNDFQKGDIAEGYSVSREKKESFPLTVTSAQKNPTAFYLCASSIDQGMGTDTQYFGPGTRLTVL.

V and J are TRBV5-6 and TRBJ2-7; 8 bases match TRBD2. The junction had 12 bases not matched to a gene; V was cut back by 4 bases and J by 3 bases. This CDR3 comprises 16 residues. Germline loops: CDR1 SGHDT, CDR2 YYEEEE. Here the CDR3 DNA reads TGTGCCAGCAGCCCCTCCGGGGGACTAGGAGACTACGAGCAGTACTTC. It translates to CASSPSGGLGDYEQYF.

The CDR3 DNA reads TGTGCCAGCAGGGTAGCGGGGGGGCCTGGAAGTGAGCAGTTCTTC. Residues: CASRVAGGPGSEQFF. V gene TRBV5-5 combines with J gene TRBJ2-1; 11 nucleotides match TRBD2. CDR3 size: 15 residues. Germline CDR1 SGHKS, CDR2 YYEKEE (reference sequence). V shed 5 bases and J 9 bases; nucleotides not matched to a gene: 10. The whole variable domain, remainder taken from reference TRBV5-5 and TRBJ2-1, is DAGVTQSPTHLIKTRGQQVTLRCSPISGHKSVSWYQQVLGQGPQFIFQYYEKEERGRGNFPDRFSARQFPNYSSELNVNALLLGDSALYLCASRVAGGPGSEQFFGPGTRLTVL.

The CDR3 sequence is CASSATFGYTF. CDR3 DNA sequence: TGTGCCAGCAGCGCGACATTTGGCTACACCTTC. The chain recombines TRBV5-4 with TRBJ1-2, with no clear D. Germline assignment: CDR1 SGHNT and CDR2 YYREEE (reference sequence). V lost 4 bases and J lost 7, with 8 bases in between. The CDR3 totals 11 residues.